The clone carrying this TCR beta chain was observed at least ten times. Its antigen is unidentified. The treatment was: about 20 received Ad26.COV2.S at low or high dose, single or two shots; several received placebo; per-sample allocation not given. Specimen acquisition occurred on day 63 following the initial vaccine or placebo injection. The record originates from a study of Ad26.COV2.S vaccination and SARS-CoV-2 variants. Overall study findings and caveats: It was vaccine recipients, not placebo recipients, who had the higher spike-specific TCR breadth.

CDR1 is SGHAT, CDR2 FQNNGV, per germline. After removal of 4 bases from V and 5 bases from J, the junction contained 7 bases not matched to a gene. This CDR3 contains 15 residues. Assay: immunoSEQ multiplex PCR; the TCRdb copy retains only in-frame clones and omits some. Among 300,000 to 400,000 clones listed, roughly 84% were seen once. The sequenced sample was peripheral blood, obtained in a trial of Ad26.COV2.S vaccine versus placebo. The receptor comes from a person aged 18-65 years who received the Ad26.COV2.S COVID-19 vaccine or a placebo. The chain links TRBV11-2 to TRBJ1-4; TRBD1 matches at 7 bases. In DNA form, the CDR3 reads TGTGCCAGCAGCTCCCCGGCAGGGGGGAATGAAAAACTGTTTTTT. Protein sequence: CASSSPAGGNEKLFF.